These 11 T cell receptor beta chains were all obtained from the same sample, sequenced in a study of T cells after yellow fever vaccination. A single record per CDR3 protein comes from TCRdb applying MiXCR to the 5' RACE reads. Among under 100,000 distinct CDR3 sequences listed, under 7% were seen once. The starting material was CD8+ T cells sorted from PBMCs, obtained 10 days after the yellow fever booster vaccination. These TCRs come from a man aged 18 to 30 who received the YFV17D yellow fever vaccine.

There are a few counts of this clonotype. The chain links TRBV4-1 to TRBJ1-3, with D possibly TRBD1 on 6 matching bases. The germline CDR1 and CDR2 sequences are MGHRA and YSYEKL. Trimming cost V 5 bases and J 11 bases, with 28 bases left between them. There are 17 residues in the CDR3. Here the CDR3 DNA reads TGCGCCAGCAGCTCTAGGGGGAGGGGCGGACCCAGCAGGGCCATATATTTT. This translates into CASSSRGRGGPSRAIYF.

This clonotype was counted between two and nine times. The chain uses TRBV20-1 and TRBJ1-5; D may be TRBD1 (6 bases). Trimming left V 3 bases short and J 1 base short, with 13 bases between. The CDR3 extends over 15 amino acids. The germline V gene has CDR1 DFQATT and CDR2 SNEGSKA (reference sequence). CDR3 nucleotides: TGCAGTGCTAGTTCCCGGGACAAGAGCAATCAGCCCCAGCATTTT. Translated, it gives CSASSRDKSNQPQHF.

The rearrangement links TRBV10-3 to TRBJ1-1; D is unresolved. The V and J ends lost 0 bases and 7 bases respectively, with 9 bases between them. The CDR3 loop spans 13 amino acids. Germline lookup yields CDR1 ENHRY and CDR2 SYGVKD. Written as DNA, the CDR3 is TGTGCCATCAGTGAGTCGACAAGTAGTGAAGCTTTCTTT. Residues: CAISESTSSEAFF.

This clonotype has at least ten counts. The J gene is TRBJ2-3, the V gene TRBV29-1; no firm D call. Trimming took 2 bases from V and 5 from J, leaving 11 bases between them. This CDR3 is 13 amino acids long. The germline V gene encodes CDR1 SQVTM and CDR2 ANQGSEA. CDR3 sequence (DNA): TGCAGCGTTGAACCCGATCCGGGAGATACGCAGTATTTT. This sequence encodes CSVEPDPGDTQYF.

The table lists this clonotype with a few counts. The chain joins TRBV6-4 to TRBJ2-1; tentative D call: TRBD1 (6 bases). The CDR3 is 13 residues long. Germline values: CDR1 MRHNA, CDR2 SNTAGT. V was pared by 0 bases and J by 9 bases, with 9 bases between. CDR3 protein: CASSDSIGGEQFF. In DNA form, the CDR3 reads TGTGCCAGCAGTGACTCTATAGGGGGTGAGCAGTTCTTC.

This chain links TRBV5-6 with TRBJ2-6; a possible D gene is TRBD1 (5 bases). This CDR3 comprises 15 residues. The germline V gene has CDR1 SGHDT and CDR2 YYEEEE. V lost 0 bases, J lost 2 bases, and 6 bases lay in between. In DNA form, the CDR3 reads TGTGCCAGCAGCTTGGAGGGGCCTGGGGCCAACGTCCTGACTTTC. It yields the protein CASSLEGPGANVLTF.

In this sample, this clonotype turned up many times. The rearrangement joins TRBV7-8 to TRBJ1-2; D gene unclear. The CDR3 loop spans 14 amino acids. The V end lost 5 bases, the J end lost 2 bases, and 12 bases lay between the germline ends. Germline CDR1 and CDR2: SGHVS and FQNEAQ. The CDR3 DNA sequence: TGTGCCAGCAGCCCCTCGGCTGCGAACTATGGCTACACCTTC. This sequence encodes CASSPSAANYGYTF. The variable domain in full, with the rest retrieved from reference TRBV7-8 and TRBJ1-2, is GAGVSQSPRYKVAKRGQDVALRCDPISGHVSLFWYQQALGQGPEFLTYFQNEAQLDKSGLPSDRFFAERPEGSVSTLKIQRTQQEDSAVYLCASSPSAANYGYTFGSGTRLTVV.

This clonotype was found a few times. The chain employs TRBV12-3 or TRBV12-4 and TRBJ1-3, with 7 bases lining up with TRBD1. This CDR3 is built from 19 residues. With V trimmed by 4 bases and J by 0 bases, 15 bases remained unmatched. CDR3 sequence (DNA): TGTGCCAGCAGTTACAGACGCTCTGGACAGGTGCACTCTGGAAACACCATATATTTT. This gives the protein CASSYRRSGQVHSGNTIYF.

The CDR3 sequence: CASSSGQSYEQYF. In nucleotides, the CDR3 is TGTGCCAGCAGTTCCGGACAGTCCTACGAGCAGTACTTC. The V and J genes are TRBV13 and TRBJ2-7; D is perhaps TRBD1 (6 bases). The V end lost 6 bases, the J end lost 1 base, and 10 bases lay between the germline ends. The germline CDR1 and CDR2 sequences are PRHDT and FYEKMQ (reference sequence). This CDR3 region has 13 residues. Together with reference TRBV13 and TRBJ2-7, the CDR3 gives the full variable domain: AAGVIQSPRHLIKEKRETATLKCYPIPRHDTVYWYQQGPGQDPQFLISFYEKMQSDKGSIPDRFSAQQFSDYHSELNMSSLELGDSALYFCASSSGQSYEQYFGPGTRLTVT.

This clonotype was counted a few times. This chain joins TRBV7-9 and TRBJ1-1; a weak D match, TRBD1 (5 bases). This CDR3 is 15 amino acids long. V was trimmed by 6 bases and J by 3 bases, leaving 17 bases between them. Germline CDR1 is SEHNR and CDR2 is FQNEAQ (reference sequence). The DNA for the CDR3 is TGTGCCAGCAGTCCCGGTTGGGGGGAGGACACTGAAGCTTTCTTT. Residues: CASSPGWGEDTEAFF.

This clonotype has only a few counts. The chain joins TRBV10-3 to TRBJ2-2; TRBD1 aligns across 9 bases. The trim removed 10 bases at V and 5 bases at J, leaving 5 bases unmatched. This CDR3 spans 13 amino acids. CDR1 and CDR2 from the germline V gene are ENHRY and SYGVKD. CDR3 region: CATQGARTGELFF. The CDR3 nucleotides are TGTGCCACACAGGGGGCGAGGACCGGGGAGCTGTTTTTT.